This TCR beta chain was observed in a study of blood T cell repertoires in COVID-19. V lost 6 bases, J lost 11 bases, and 10 bases stayed unmatched. This CDR3 is 13 amino acids long. CDR1 is WSHSY and CDR2 is SAAADI in the germline V gene. Clones were read by immunoSEQ multiplex PCR, and TCRdb kept only the in-frame ones, dropping some. The data contain 150,000 to 200,000 clones, roughly 89% of them singletons. This sequence was found in a woman in her twenties or thirties who had been exposed to COVID-19. The J gene is TRBJ1-1, the V gene TRBV10-2; 9 positions match TRBD1. Material for sequencing was PBMCs or T cells enriched from blood (not recorded which). The DNA for the CDR3 is TGCGCCAGCAGCAATTACAGGGGGCTAGGGGCTTTCTTT. Residues: CASSNYRGLGAFF.